Following are 2 T cell receptor beta chains from one sample sequenced in a study of cytomegalovirus exposure and HLA in healthy donors. This PCR relied on a set of 60 Vbeta primers and 13 Jbeta primers. Measured with immunoSEQ multiplex PCR; TCRdb has only the in-frame clones, and not every one. This sample has about 160,000 clones; just under 80% occur once, and the top ten carry 1.3%. Sequencing was performed on PBMCs. The receptors come from a woman between 45 and 60 years old in good health and CMV-seronegative.

The chain recombines TRBV5-1 with TRBJ2-7, with 7 bases that match TRBD1. V lost 0 bases, J lost 2 bases, and 8 bases stayed unmatched. There are 16 residues in the CDR3. From germline, CDR1 is SGHRS and CDR2 YFSETQ. The CDR3 DNA follows: TGCGCCAGCAGCTTGGACGGGACAGCGAGAACCTACGAGCAGTACTTC. Protein: CASSLDGTARTYEQYF.

V and J are TRBV9 and TRBJ2-5, with TRBD2 identical over 15 bases. The CDR3 contains 17 residues. The V gene end was trimmed by 4 bases and the J gene end by 4 bases; junction bases not matched to a gene: 8. CDR1 is SGDLS, CDR2 YYNGEE, per germline. CDR3 amino acids: CASSRGTSGRLAETQYF. For the CDR3, the DNA is TGTGCCAGCAGCCGAGGGACTAGCGGGAGGTTGGCAGAGACCCAGTACTTC.